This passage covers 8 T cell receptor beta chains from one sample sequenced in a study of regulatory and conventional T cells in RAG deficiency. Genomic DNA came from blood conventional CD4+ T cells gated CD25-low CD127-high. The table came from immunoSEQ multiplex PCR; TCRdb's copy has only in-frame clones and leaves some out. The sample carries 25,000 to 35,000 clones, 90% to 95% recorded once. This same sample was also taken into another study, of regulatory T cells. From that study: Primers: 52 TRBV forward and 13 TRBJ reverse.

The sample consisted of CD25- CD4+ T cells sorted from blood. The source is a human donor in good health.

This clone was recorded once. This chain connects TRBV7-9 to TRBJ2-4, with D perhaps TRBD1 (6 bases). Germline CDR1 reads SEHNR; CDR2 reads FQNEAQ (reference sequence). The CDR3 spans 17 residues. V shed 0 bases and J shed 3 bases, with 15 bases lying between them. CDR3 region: CASSLAHTGMGKNIQYF. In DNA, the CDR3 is TGTGCCAGCAGCTTAGCGCATACAGGGATGGGCAAAAACATTCAGTACTTC. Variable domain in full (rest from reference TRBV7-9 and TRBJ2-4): DTGVSQNPRHKITKRGQNVTFRCDPISEHNRLYWYRQTLGQGPEFLTYFQNEAQLEKSRLLSDRFSAERPKGSFSTLEIQRTEQGDSAMYLCASSLAHTGMGKNIQYFGAGTRLSVL.

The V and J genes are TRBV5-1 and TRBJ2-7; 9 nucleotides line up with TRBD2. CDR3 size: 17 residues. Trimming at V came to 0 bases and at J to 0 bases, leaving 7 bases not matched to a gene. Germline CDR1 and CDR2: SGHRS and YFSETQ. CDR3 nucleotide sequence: TGCGCCAGCAGCTTGGCGGCTAGCGGGGAGATCTCCTACGAGCAGTACTTC. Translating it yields CASSLAASGEISYEQYF. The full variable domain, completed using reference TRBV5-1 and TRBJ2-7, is KAGVTQTPRYLIKTRGQQVTLSCSPISGHRSVSWYQQTPGQGLQFLFEYFSETQRNKGNFPGRFSGRQFSNSRSEMNVSTLELGDSALYLCASSLAASGEISYEQYFGPGTRLTVT.

CDR3 protein: CASSSAGTSGAFF. The CDR3 nucleotides read TGTGCCAGCAGCTCCGCAGGAACCTCCGGAGCTTTCTTT. V gene TRBV5-5 combines with J gene TRBJ1-1; no reliable D call. The germline V gene encodes CDR1 SGHKS and CDR2 YYEKEE (reference sequence). This CDR3 spans 13 amino acids. The V and J ends lost 3 bases and 10 bases respectively, with 16 bases between them.

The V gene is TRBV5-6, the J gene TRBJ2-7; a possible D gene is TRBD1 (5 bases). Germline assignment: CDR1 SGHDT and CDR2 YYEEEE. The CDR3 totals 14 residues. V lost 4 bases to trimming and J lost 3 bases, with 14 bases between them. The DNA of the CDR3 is TGTGCCAGCAGCGTAGACAGTCCCCTCTACGAGCAGTACTTC. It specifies CASSVDSPLYEQYF.

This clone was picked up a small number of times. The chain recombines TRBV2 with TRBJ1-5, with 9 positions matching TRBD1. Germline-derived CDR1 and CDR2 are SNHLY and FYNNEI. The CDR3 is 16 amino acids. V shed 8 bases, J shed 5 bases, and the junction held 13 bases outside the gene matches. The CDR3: CASGNRDRERHQPQHF. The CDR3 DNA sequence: TGTGCCAGCGGCAACCGGGACAGGGAGAGGCATCAGCCCCAGCATTTT.

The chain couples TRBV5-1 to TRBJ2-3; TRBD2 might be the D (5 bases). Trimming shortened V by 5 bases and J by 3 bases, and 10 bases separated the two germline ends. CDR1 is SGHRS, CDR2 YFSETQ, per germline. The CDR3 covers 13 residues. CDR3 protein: CASRKGETDTQYF. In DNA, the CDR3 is TGCGCCAGCAGAAAGGGAGAGACAGATACGCAGTATTTT.

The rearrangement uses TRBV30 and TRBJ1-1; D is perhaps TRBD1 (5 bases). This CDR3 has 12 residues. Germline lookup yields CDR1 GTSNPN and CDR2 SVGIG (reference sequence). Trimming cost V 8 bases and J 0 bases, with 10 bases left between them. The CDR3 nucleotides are TGTGCCAGGGAGGGGATGAACACTGAAGCTTTCTTT. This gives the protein CAREGMNTEAFF.

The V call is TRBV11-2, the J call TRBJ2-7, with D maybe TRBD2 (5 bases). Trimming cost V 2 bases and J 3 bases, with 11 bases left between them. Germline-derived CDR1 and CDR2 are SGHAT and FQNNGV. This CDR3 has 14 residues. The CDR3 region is CASSLLGRDYEQYF. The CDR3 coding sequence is TGTGCCAGCAGCTTACTAGGCCGGGACTACGAGCAGTACTTC.